The sample holds a few counts of the clone carrying this T cell receptor beta chain. The same CDR3 also results from other DNA sequences found in this sample. The data originate from a study of sequential checkpoint blockade in melanoma. Study in general: First-line arms were nivolumab then ipilimumab, or the reverse, randomized 1:1. Each arm's sequence ended with maintenance nivolumab.

Treatment specified: randomized to nivolumab then ipilimumab (arm A) or the reverse (arm B). This CDR3 spans 12 amino acids. Trimming removed 11 bases from V and 4 bases from J; junction bases left unmatched: 4. Germline CDR1 and CDR2: MNHEY and SMNVEV (reference sequence). Clones were read by immunoSEQ multiplex PCR, and TCRdb kept only the in-frame ones, dropping some. This table holds under 20,000 clones, 77% found once. This clonotype originated in a human donor with melanoma. The specimen comprised CD8+ T cells sorted from blood (inferred from file names), sampled from a patient given nivolumab and ipilimumab in sequence. This chain uses TRBV27 with TRBJ2-1, with TRBD2 matching over 8 bases. The CDR3 is CASRGGYNEQFF. The DNA of the CDR3 is TGTGCCTCCCGCGGGGGGTACAATGAGCAGTTCTTC.